The table lists the clone carrying this T cell receptor (beta chain) with a few counts. Patients underwent thyroid surgery, and none had received any treatment before it. The data belong to a study of metastatic and nonmetastatic thyroid tumors. This CDR3 is built from 16 residues. CDR1 is MNHEY, CDR2 SVGAGI, per germline. The V end was cut by 0 bases, the J end by 4 bases, with 13 bases between. Original data processing: Building a distant-metastasis classifier for papillary thyroid cancer drew on CDR3 differences across clinicopathological groups. TCRdb re-clonotyped the PCR reads through MiXCR. None of the V and J calls come from the authors' own analysis; TCRdb made them. The sample holds more than 20,000 clones, roughly 22% seen once.

This TCR came from a female donor with papillary thyroid cancer or a benign thyroid nodule (not recorded which). Some clones in this sample may be carry-over from other donors' samples. This sequence joins TRBV6-5 and TRBJ1-3, with D possibly being TRBD1 (5 bases). The sequenced sample was tumor tissue. Here the CDR3 reads CASSYSGRVPGNTIYF. The DNA for the CDR3 is TGTGCCAGCAGTTACTCGGGCAGGGTACCCGGAAACACCATATATTTT.